These 27 T cell receptor beta chains were all obtained from the same sample, sequenced in a study of T cells in tumors after PD-1 blockade. Measured with immunoSEQ multiplex PCR; TCRdb has only the in-frame clones, and not every one. The data contain 13,000 to 15,000 clones, 55% to 70% of them singletons. Material: tumor tissue, obtained after anti-PD-1 treatment. The origin of the receptors is a human donor with cutaneous squamous cell carcinoma.

This clone showed up just a few times. Written as DNA, the CDR3 is TGTGCTAGTGGTTTCCGCCTGGGGTCCGAGCAGTTCTTC. Translated: CASGFRLGSEQFF. The gene calls are TRBV12-5 and TRBJ2-1; unclear D gene. The V end lost 3 bases, the J end lost 10 bases, and 13 bases lay between the germline ends. The germline V gene has CDR1 LGHNT and CDR2 FRNRAP. The CDR3 contains 13 residues. The full variable domain, completed using reference TRBV12-5 and TRBJ2-1, is DARVTQTPRHKVTEMGQEVTMRCQPILGHNTVFWYRQTMMQGLELLAYFRNRAPLDDSGMPKDRFSAEMPDATLATLKIQPSEPRDSAVYFCASGFRLGSEQFFGPGTRLTVL.

The chain carries TRBV28 and TRBJ2-7; 11 bases agree with TRBD2. CDR1 is MDHEN, CDR2 SYDVKM, per germline. V lost 2 bases and J lost 4; bases outside the gene matches: 4. The CDR3 consists of 15 residues. CDR3 in amino acids: CASSLAGTSGYEQYF. The CDR3 DNA follows: TGTGCCAGCAGTTTAGCCGGGACTAGCGGTTACGAGCAGTACTTC. Full variable domain (rest looked up from reference TRBV28 and TRBJ2-7): DVKVTQSSRYLVKRTGEKVFLECVQDMDHENMFWYRQDPGLGLRLIYFSYDVKMKEKGDIPEGYSVSREKKERFSLILESASTNQTSMYLCASSLAGTSGYEQYFGPGTRLTVT.

The CDR3 DNA sequence: TGTGCCAGCAGCCAAGATCTTCACTTCGGGGACAGGCCTCGCCGCAACACTGAAGCTTTCTTT. The encoded protein is CASSQDLHFGDRPRRNTEAFF. The chain carries TRBV14 and TRBJ1-1; 8 bases line up with TRBD1. V lost 0 bases, J lost 2 bases, and 20 bases stayed unmatched. Germline CDR1 reads SGHDN; CDR2 reads FVKESK. The CDR3 is 21 residues long. The full variable domain, rest sourced from reference TRBV14 and TRBJ1-1, is EAGVTQFPSHSVIEKGQTVTLRCDPISGHDNLYWYRRVMGKEIKFLLHFVKESKQDESGMPNNRFLAERTGGTYSTLKVQPAELEDSGVYFCASSQDLHFGDRPRRNTEAFFGQGTRLTVV.

This clone is deemed medium-sized. The chain carries TRBV12-3 or TRBV12-4 and TRBJ1-6, with D possibly being TRBD1 (5 bases). The ends were cut back, 6 bases at V and 8 bases at J, with 8 bases in the middle. The CDR3 is made up of 12 amino acids. The CDR3 loop is CASSSGHSPLHF. CDR3 in DNA: TGTGCCAGCAGCTCAGGGCATTCACCCCTCCACTTT.

The CDR3 DNA reads as TGTGCCAGCAGAGGGCATAGTGGGTACGAGCAGTACTTC. Protein product: CASRGHSGYEQYF. The V gene is TRBV27, the J gene TRBJ2-7, with unresolved D. CDR1 and CDR2 (germline): MNHEY, SMNVEV (reference sequence). The CDR3 extends over 13 amino acids. Trimming stripped 6 bases from V and 4 bases from J, with 13 bases between.

The rearrangement uses TRBV21-1 and TRBJ1-5. TRBV21-1 is deemed a pseudogene. This CDR3 region has 21 residues. CDR3 bases: TGTGCCAGCAGCAAATTTTGCGGGTACCGGAACGAGGGGTTGAGCAATCAGCCCCAGCATTTT. Residues: CASSKFCGYRNEGLSNQPQHF.

This clone appeared a few times. This sequence joins TRBV30 and TRBJ1-5; D is uncertain. Germline assignment: CDR1 GTSNPN and CDR2 SVGIG (reference sequence). V was trimmed by 1 base and J by 4 bases, leaving 5 bases between them. The length of the CDR3 is 12 residues. The chain's CDR3 is CAWSAENQPQHF. The CDR3 coding sequence is TGTGCCTGGAGTGCGGAGAATCAGCCCCAGCATTTT.

DNA for the CDR3: TGTGCCAGCAGGCCCGGGACAGTTTTTTCGTTTGGCTACACCTTC. Residues: CASRPGTVFSFGYTF. The chain links TRBV28 to TRBJ1-2; 7 bases line up with TRBD1. Germline CDR1 is MDHEN and CDR2 is SYDVKM. This CDR3 has 15 amino acids. Losses at the gene ends were 6 bases for V and 7 bases for J; bases not matched to a gene: 14.

This sequence joins TRBV5-6 and TRBJ2-1; 7 bases fit TRBD2. In germline, CDR1 is SGHDT, CDR2 YYEEEE. This CDR3 is 17 amino acids long. The V segment lost 0 bases and the J segment 0 bases; nucleotides outside the gene matches: 6. The CDR3 DNA reads TGTGCCAGCAGCTTGGACGCACTAGCGAGCTCCTACAATGAGCAGTTCTTC. Amino acids: CASSLDALASSYNEQFF.

The chain joins TRBV5-1 to TRBJ2-1, with a weak D call TRBD2 (5 bases). Per the germline V gene, CDR1 is SGHRS and CDR2 is YFSETQ. V was trimmed by 4 bases and J by 4 bases, leaving 15 bases between them. The CDR3 runs 15 residues. This CDR3 is CASSGLGAVYNEQFF. Written as DNA, the CDR3 is TGCGCCAGCAGCGGACTGGGAGCGGTGTACAATGAGCAGTTCTTC. Combining the CDR3 with reference TRBV5-1 and TRBJ2-1 gives the whole variable domain KAGVTQTPRYLIKTRGQQVTLSCSPISGHRSVSWYQQTPGQGLQFLFEYFSETQRNKGNFPGRFSGRQFSNSRSEMNVSTLELGDSALYLCASSGLGAVYNEQFFGPGTRLTVL.

The chain has TRBV6-4 and TRBJ2-6; unclear D gene. V was cut by 2 bases and J by 3 bases, with 11 bases left in between. CDR1 is MRHNA and CDR2 is SNTAGT in the germline V gene. CDR3 size: 16 residues. CDR3 DNA sequence: TGTGCCAGCAGTGACCGACCATTGAGTGGGGCCAACGTCCTGACTTTC. This gives the protein CASSDRPLSGANVLTF.

The chain combines TRBV10-3 with TRBJ2-7; tentative D call: TRBD2 (5 bases). The CDR3 runs 14 residues. Trimming pared 3 bases from V and 0 bases from J, leaving 9 bases between. Germline V gene data show CDR1 as ENHRY and CDR2 as SYGVKD. The CDR3 here is CAISDVGGSYEQYF. In DNA, the CDR3 is TGTGCCATCAGTGACGTAGGAGGCTCCTACGAGCAGTACTTC.

The V gene is TRBV3-1 (or the pseudogene TRBV3-2), the J gene TRBJ1-6, with D uncertain. The V end was cut by 1 base, the J end by 6 bases, with 10 bases between. This CDR3 has 15 residues. Per the germline V gene, CDR1 is LGHDT and CDR2 is YNNKEL (reference sequence). The CDR3 DNA follows: TGTGCCAGCAGCCAAGGCTGGGTCGGTAATTCACCCCTCCACTTT. It codes for CASSQGWVGNSPLHF.

V gene TRBV27 combines with J gene TRBJ2-3; maybe TRBD1 (6 bases). Germline V gene sequence: CDR1 MNHEY, CDR2 SMNVEV (reference sequence). This CDR3 is 15 amino acids long. Trimming removed 2 bases at V and 1 base at J, with 10 bases between. The CDR3 sequence: CASSLKAGGTDTQYF. Written as DNA, the CDR3 is TGTGCCAGCAGTTTAAAGGCAGGGGGCACAGATACGCAGTATTTT.

This chain connects TRBV4-2 to TRBJ2-5, with a possible D match to TRBD2 (5 bases). Trimming shortened V by 0 bases and J by 2 bases, and 13 bases separated the two germline ends. The CDR3 length is 16 residues. Germline loops: CDR1 LGHNA, CDR2 YNFKEQ. CDR3 DNA sequence: TGTGCCAGCAGCCAAGATGGGAGAGGCAGTCAAGAGACCCAGTACTTC. Protein: CASSQDGRGSQETQYF.

The chain uses TRBV7-9 and TRBJ1-1; TRBD1 aligns across 9 bases. This CDR3 contains 15 residues. CDR1 is SEHNR and CDR2 is FQNEAQ in the germline V gene (reference sequence). J lost 5 bases, V lost 4 bases, and 8 bases had no gene match. In DNA form, the CDR3 reads TGTGCCAGCAGCTCACCGGGACAGGGTTATACTGAAGCTTTCTTT. Encoded protein: CASSSPGQGYTEAFF.

The chain combines TRBV28 with TRBJ1-2; 9 positions match TRBD1. There are 14 residues in the CDR3. J lost 4 bases, V lost 5 bases, and 5 bases had no gene match. Germline assignment: CDR1 MDHEN and CDR2 SYDVKM. The CDR3 here is CASSVGQGTYGYTF. DNA of the CDR3: TGTGCCAGCAGTGTGGGACAGGGAACCTATGGCTACACCTTC.

V gene TRBV9 combines with J gene TRBJ2-1; 7 bases map to TRBD2. CDR1 and CDR2 (germline): SGDLS, YYNGEE. The length of the CDR3 is 14 residues. The junction had 2 bases not matched to a gene; V was cut back by 3 bases and J by 2 bases. The DNA for the CDR3 is TGTGCCAGCAGCGCCGGGGGGACCTACAATGAGCAGTTCTTC. Its translation: CASSAGGTYNEQFF.

The chain couples TRBV13 to TRBJ1-3, with a possible D match to TRBD1 (5 bases). This CDR3 is 16 amino acids long. Germline-derived CDR1 and CDR2 are PRHDT and FYEKMQ (reference sequence). V lost 5 bases, J lost 4 bases, and 18 bases lay in between. CDR3: CASSPTFPWGGNTIYF. The CDR3 DNA reads as TGTGCCAGCAGCCCGACATTCCCGTGGGGCGGAAACACCATATATTTT.

This chain joins TRBV28 and TRBJ2-5; 11 bases fit TRBD2. The germline gives CDR1 MDHEN, CDR2 SYDVKM. The length of the CDR3 is 15 residues. Trimming took 2 bases from V and 5 from J; bases not matched to a gene: 4. In DNA form, the CDR3 reads TGTGCCAGCAGTTTACTAGCGGGGGGAGAGGAGACCCAGTACTTC. Translation: CASSLLAGGEETQYF.

The chain links TRBV5-4 to TRBJ1-2, with TRBD1 as a possible D gene (5 bases). Looked up from germline, CDR1 is SGHNT and CDR2 is YYREEE (reference sequence). V was pared by 4 bases and J by 5 bases, with 15 bases between. The CDR3 consists of 14 residues. The CDR3 bases are TGTGCCAGCAGCCCATATGGGGGATTTTATGGCTACACCTTC. This encodes CASSPYGGFYGYTF.

The V and J genes are TRBV9 and TRBJ2-7; D remains ambiguous. CDR1 and CDR2 from the germline V gene are SGDLS and YYNGEE. The CDR3 runs to 15 residues. Trimming stripped 0 bases from V and 2 bases from J, with 12 bases between. This CDR3 is CASSVEGGGAYEQYF. The CDR3 DNA sequence: TGTGCCAGCAGCGTAGAAGGCGGTGGGGCCTACGAGCAGTACTTC.

This sequence joins TRBV6-6 and TRBJ1-6, with 8 bases lining up with TRBD1. The J segment lost 13 bases and the V segment lost 6 bases, leaving 11 bases of the junction unmatched. The CDR3 is made up of 14 amino acids. Germline lookup yields CDR1 MNHNY and CDR2 SVGAGI (reference sequence). DNA of the CDR3: TGTGCCAGCAGGATAGAGGACAGGGTGGCGCCCCTCCACTTT. As protein: CASRIEDRVAPLHF.

V gene TRBV2 combines with J gene TRBJ1-5, with TRBD1 identical over 8 bases. V trimming: 6 bases; J trimming: 3 bases; junction bases outside the gene matches: 7. The CDR3 is made up of 15 amino acids. CDR1 is SNHLY and CDR2 is FYNNEI in the germline V gene. CDR3 DNA sequence: TGTGCCAGCAGCTCAGGGGGCGGGAACAATCAGCCCCAGCATTTT. It yields the protein CASSSGGGNNQPQHF.

The CDR3 spells CASSGGGGVYEQYF. Written as DNA, the CDR3 is TGTGCCAGCAGCGGCGGCGGGGGGGTCTACGAGCAGTACTTC. The chain uses TRBV11-3 and TRBJ2-7; TRBD2 aligns across 9 bases. Trimming at V came to 5 bases and at J to 3 bases, leaving 5 bases not matched to a gene. The CDR3 sequence is 14 residues long. CDR1 and CDR2 from the germline V gene are SGHNT and YENEEA.

The genes are TRBV7-8 and TRBJ2-7; D is perhaps TRBD1 or TRBD2 (5 bases each). V lost 5 bases to trimming and J lost 0 bases, with 17 bases between them. The germline V gene encodes CDR1 SGHVS and CDR2 FQNEAQ. The CDR3 runs to 16 residues. The CDR3 loop is CASSPGTWRGSYEQYF. In DNA, the CDR3 is TGTGCCAGCAGCCCAGGGACGTGGCGCGGCTCCTACGAGCAGTACTTC. Full variable domain (outside the CDR3, taken from reference TRBV7-8 and TRBJ2-7): GAGVSQSPRYKVAKRGQDVALRCDPISGHVSLFWYQQALGQGPEFLTYFQNEAQLDKSGLPSDRFFAERPEGSVSTLKIQRTQQEDSAVYLCASSPGTWRGSYEQYFGPGTRLTVT.

The genes are TRBV5-6 and TRBJ2-7; D not resolved. V was shortened by 1 base and J by 7 bases, with 9 bases between the two germline ends. Germline V gives CDR1 SGHDT, CDR2 YYEEEE. CDR3 length: 12 residues. CDR3 nucleotide sequence: TGTGCCAGCAGCTTGTATGGGGATGAGCAGTACTTC. Translating it yields CASSLYGDEQYF. The full variable domain, its missing parts supplied by reference TRBV5-6 and TRBJ2-7, is DAGVTQSPTHLIKTRGQQVTLRCSPKSGHDTVSWYQQALGQGPQFIFQYYEEEERQRGNFPDRFSGHQFPNYSSELNVNALLLGDSALYLCASSLYGDEQYFGPGTRLTVT.